This is a list of T cell receptor beta chains from one sample in a study of shared clonotypes between healthy human individuals. Libraries were prepared by immunoSEQ multiplex PCR; TCRdb keeps only in-frame clonotypes and omits some of them. The repertoire holds fewer than 3 million clones, about 90% seen once, with approximately 0.39% in the top ten. What was sequenced was naive CD4+ T cells from PBMCs. The receptors derive from a young man in good health. Some clones in this sample may be carry-over from other donors' samples. CDR3s include the opening cysteine and the closing phenylalanine or tryptophan. D genes are given only for firm matches. For some rows the clone size is stated as once, few or many, or as a class when expanded; others skip it.

TRBV29-1	TRBD1	.	TRBJ1-1	CSVVQGRNTEAFF	TGCAGCGTTGTACAGGGGAGGAATACTGAAGCTTTCTTT
TRBV6-6	.	.	TRBJ1-2	CASSRADYDGYTF	TGTGCCAGCAGCAGGGCTGATTATGATGGCTACACCTTC
TRBV10-3	.	once	TRBJ1-4	CATAARQPGEKLFF	TGTGCCACGGCCGCCAGGCAGCCCGGAGAAAAACTGTTTTTT
TRBV28	TRBD2	.	TRBJ2-7	CASKSEREVYEQYF	TGTGCCAGCAAGAGTGAGCGGGAGGTATACGAGCAGTACTTC
TRBV29-1	.	.	TRBJ1-5	CSVGGMGNQPQHF	TGCAGCGTAGGGGGGATGGGCAATCAGCCCCAGCATTTT
TRBV5-8	TRBD1	.	TRBJ1-3	CASSKGTGDTIYF	TGTGCCAGCAGCAAAGGGACAGGGGACACCATATATTTT
TRBV4-1	.	.	TRBJ2-7	CASSPPWVGLGYEQYF	TGCGCCAGCAGCCCCCCCTGGGTGGGACTTGGTTACGAGCAGTACTTC
TRBV7-2	.	once	TRBJ2-3	CASSRAPGGADTQYF	TGTGCCAGCAGCCGGGCCCCAGGGGGGGCAGATACGCAGTATTTT
TRBV5-1	.	.	TRBJ2-2	CASSLAGPNTGELFF	TGCGCCAGCAGCTTGGCCGGGCCGAACACCGGGGAGCTGTTTTTT
TRBV19	.	.	TRBJ1-1	CASSARGNTEAFF	TGTGCCAGTAGTGCCAGGGGAAACACTGAAGCTTTCTTT
TRBV4-3	.	.	TRBJ2-7	CASSQETGRPTYEQYF	TGCGCCAGCAGCCAAGAAACGGGACGGCCAACCTACGAGCAGTACTTC
TRBV4-3	TRBD1	.	TRBJ2-3	CASSQEHGTGGPDTQYF	TGCGCCAGCAGCCAAGAACATGGGACAGGGGGCCCAGATACGCAGTATTTT
TRBV7-9	TRBD2	.	TRBJ2-1	CASSLVRTSGINEQFF	TGTGCCAGCAGCTTAGTAAGGACTAGCGGGATCAATGAGCAGTTCTTC
TRBV5-4	TRBD2	.	TRBJ2-3	CASRQQREMGVDTQYF	TGTGCCAGCAGGCAACAGCGGGAGATGGGCGTAGATACGCAGTATTTT
TRBV28	TRBD2	.	TRBJ2-1	CASGSSGRLYNEQFF	TGTGCCAGCGGCTCTAGCGGGAGGCTTTACAATGAGCAGTTCTTC
TRBV5-4	.	few	TRBJ1-1	CASSAPTTEAFF	TGTGCCAGCAGCGCTCCGACGACTGAAGCTTTCTTT
TRBV30	.	.	TRBJ2-1	CAWSGMATWELSSYNEQFF	TGTGCCTGGAGTGGGATGGCGACTTGGGAACTTAGCTCCTACAATGAGCAGTTCTTC
TRBV23-1	TRBD2	.	TRBJ2-1	CASSEFGLAVRTVF	TGCGCCAGCAGTGAATTCGGACTAGCGGTCCGGACCGTCTTC
TRBV19	TRBD1	.	TRBJ2-7	CASSHRDRGREQYF	TGTGCCAGTAGCCACCGGGACAGGGGGCGCGAGCAGTACTTC
TRBV11-3	TRBD1	once	TRBJ1-2	CASSLWAMWLQGAFGYTF	TGTGCCAGCAGCCTTTGGGCAATGTGGCTACAGGGGGCCTTTGGCTACACCTTC
TRBV4-1	.	.	TRBJ1-1	CASSPFREGTEAFF	TGCGCCAGCAGCCCCTTTAGGGAGGGCACTGAAGCTTTCTTT
TRBV5-1	TRBD1	few	TRBJ1-1	CASSLVAGGTEAFF	TGCGCCAGCAGCTTGGTGGCAGGGGGCACTGAAGCTTTCTTT
TRBV18	TRBD1	once	TRBJ2-1	CASSPIQGANEQFF	TGTGCCAGCTCACCAATTCAGGGGGCGAATGAGCAGTTCTTC
TRBV10-3	TRBD1	.	TRBJ1-4	CAISESGGTGKEKLFF	TGTGCCATCAGTGAGTCGGGGGGGACAGGAAAAGAAAAACTGTTTTTT
TRBV7-2	TRBD2	.	TRBJ2-2	CASSTRTSSGPTGELFF	TGTGCCAGCAGCACACGAACCTCTAGCGGGCCCACCGGGGAGCTGTTTTTT
TRBV29-1	TRBD2	.	TRBJ2-1	CSVDPLAGGSVPGYNEQFF	TGCAGCGTTGACCCGCTAGCGGGAGGTTCCGTCCCGGGCTACAATGAGCAGTTCTTC
TRBV7-9	.	once	TRBJ2-2	CASSLEREWYTGELFF	TGTGCCAGCAGCTTAGAACGGGAGTGGTACACCGGGGAGCTGTTTTTT
TRBV18	.	once	TRBJ2-4	CASSPDSLAKNIQYF	TGTGCCAGCTCACCCGACAGTTTAGCCAAAAACATTCAGTACTTC
TRBV7-2	.	.	TRBJ1-1	CASSLVRLRSTEAFF	TGTGCCAGCAGCTTAGTTCGCCTCAGGTCCACTGAAGCTTTCTTT
TRBV4-1	.	.	TRBJ2-6	CASSQDWRQGEAGANVLTF	TGCGCCAGCAGCCAAGATTGGAGGCAGGGGGAGGCCGGGGCCAACGTCCTGACTTTC
TRBV6-6	.	.	TRBJ1-1	CASSAQGFVRAFF	TGTGCCAGCAGTGCTCAGGGGTTTGTACGAGCTTTCTTT
TRBV4-1	.	once	TRBJ2-1	CASSRRRARDNEQFF	TGCGCCAGCAGTCGTAGGCGGGCGAGGGACAATGAGCAGTTCTTC
TRBV28	.	.	TRBJ2-5	CASSLGRFPGETQYF	TGTGCCAGCAGTTTAGGGAGGTTCCCGGGGGAGACCCAGTACTTC
TRBV15	.	.	TRBJ2-2	CATSSLGGPPGELFF	TGTGCCACCAGCAGTCTGGGAGGTCCCCCCGGGGAGCTGTTTTTT
TRBV28	.	.	TRBJ2-7	CASSLADEQYF	TGTGCCAGCAGTTTGGCCGACGAGCAGTACTTC
TRBV5-5	.	.	TRBJ1-1	CASSLRQTPVRDTEAFF	TGTGCCAGCAGCTTGAGACAAACTCCCGTCAGGGACACTGAAGCTTTCTTT
TRBV10-2	.	.	TRBJ2-7	CASGLTPYEQYF	TGCGCCAGCGGCCTTACCCCCTACGAGCAGTACTTC
TRBV27	.	.	TRBJ1-5	CASSLSPLVGPGQPQHF	TGTGCCAGCAGTTTATCCCCTCTGGTTGGGCCAGGGCAGCCCCAGCATTTT
TRBV10-3	.	.	TRBJ1-1	CAISESLYTQPTKSNEAFF	TGTGCCATCAGTGAGTCTCTTTACACTCAACCCACTAAATCTAATGAAGCTTTCTTT
TRBV6-5	.	.	TRBJ1-1	CASSYSGLAFF	TGTGCCAGCAGTTACTCGGGTCTCGCTTTCTTT
TRBV21-1	.	.	TRBJ2-7	CASSCRTDSYEQYF	TGTGCCAGCAGCTGCCGGACAGACTCCTACGAGCAGTACTTC
TRBV2	.	.	TRBJ2-1	CASSEAGLDNEQFF	TGTGCCAGCAGTGAGGCAGGGCTGGACAATGAGCAGTTCTTC
TRBV27	.	.	TRBJ2-7	CASSLFSGGGSSYEQYF	TGTGCCAGCAGTTTATTCTCTGGTGGCGGAAGCTCCTACGAGCAGTACTTC
TRBV5-4	TRBD2	.	TRBJ2-7	CASSRGTSGRGEQYF	TGTGCCAGCAGCCGCGGGACTAGCGGACGAGGCGAGCAGTACTTC
TRBV10-3	TRBD1	once	TRBJ1-2	CAISELGAGTGVNGAF	TGTGCCATCAGTGAGCTGGGAGCCGGGACAGGGGTAAACGGTGCCTTC
TRBV10-3	.	.	TRBJ2-4	CAISERGLDIQYF	TGTGCCATCAGTGAGCGCGGGCTAGACATTCAGTACTTC
TRBV4-1	TRBD2	.	TRBJ2-7	CASSVLAGVLFGSYEQYF	TGCGCCAGCAGCGTACTAGCGGGGGTCCTCTTCGGGTCCTACGAGCAGTACTTC
TRBV5-1	TRBD1	.	TRBJ2-3	CASSLWGQGVKDTQYF	TGCGCCAGCAGCTTGTGGGGACAGGGGGTTAAAGATACGCAGTATTTT
TRBV29-1	.	.	TRBJ2-7	CSVEVGGAEQYF	TGCAGCGTCGAAGTCGGGGGCGCCGAGCAGTACTTC
TRBV19	.	.	TRBJ1-5	CASSRTPTDDSNQPQHF	TGTGCCAGTAGTAGGACCCCGACAGATGATAGCAATCAGCCCCAGCATTTT
TRBV6-5	.	.	TRBJ2-7	CASSQTAGEQYF	TGTGCCAGCAGCCAGACGGCAGGCGAGCAGTACTTC
TRBV27	TRBD1	.	TRBJ2-1	CASRSTGGGLGPYNEQFF	TGTGCCAGCCGATCGACAGGGGGCGGATTGGGACCCTACAATGAGCAGTTCTTC
TRBV12-5	TRBD1	.	TRBJ2-7	CASGHGTGGHEQYF	TGTGCTAGTGGCCATGGGACAGGGGGACACGAGCAGTACTTC
TRBV5-4	.	.	TRBJ2-7	CASSLDRGSSYEQYF	TGTGCCAGCAGCTTAGATCGTGGGAGCTCCTACGAGCAGTACTTC